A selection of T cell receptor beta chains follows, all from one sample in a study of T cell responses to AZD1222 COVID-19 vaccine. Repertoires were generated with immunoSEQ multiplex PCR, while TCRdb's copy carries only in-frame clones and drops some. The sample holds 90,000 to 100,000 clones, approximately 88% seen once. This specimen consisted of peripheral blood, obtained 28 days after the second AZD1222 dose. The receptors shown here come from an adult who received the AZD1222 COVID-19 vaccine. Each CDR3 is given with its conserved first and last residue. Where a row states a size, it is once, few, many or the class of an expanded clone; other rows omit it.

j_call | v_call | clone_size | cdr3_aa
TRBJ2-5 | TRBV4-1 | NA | CASSQFAGGATQYF
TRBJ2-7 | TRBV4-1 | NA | CASSHGVSTYEQYF
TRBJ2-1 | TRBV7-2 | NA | CASSLRGGNNEQFF
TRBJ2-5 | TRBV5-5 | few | CASEVRETQYF
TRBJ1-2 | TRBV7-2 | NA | CASSNSWGSYGYTF
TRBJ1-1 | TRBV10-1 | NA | CASSVGVGTEAFF
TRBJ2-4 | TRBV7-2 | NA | CASSLGAGTLAKNIQYF
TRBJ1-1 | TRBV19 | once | CASTDRGAEAFF
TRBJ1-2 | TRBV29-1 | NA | CSVVTAYGYTF
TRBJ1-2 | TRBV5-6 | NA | CASSLPPQGSGFGYTF
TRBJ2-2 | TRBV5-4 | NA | CASSTGTSGRAGDTGELFF
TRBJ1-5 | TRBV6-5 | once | CASSYSRGGNQPQHF
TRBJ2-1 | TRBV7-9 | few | CASSIEGQDEYNEQFF
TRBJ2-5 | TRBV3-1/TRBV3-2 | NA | CASSRTGGRVGETQYF
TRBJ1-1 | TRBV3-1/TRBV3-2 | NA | CASSQDGQPTEAFF
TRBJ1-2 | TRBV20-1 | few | CSAREVEPYGYTF
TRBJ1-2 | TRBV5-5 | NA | CASAPGPGENYGYTF
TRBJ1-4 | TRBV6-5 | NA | CASRRGVNEKLFF
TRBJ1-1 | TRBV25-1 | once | CASSQYTEAFF
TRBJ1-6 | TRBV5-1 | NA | CASSDQGPINSPLHF
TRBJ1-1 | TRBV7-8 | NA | CASSLTRYTEAFF
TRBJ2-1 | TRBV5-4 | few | CASSQPPGTRIIGEQFF
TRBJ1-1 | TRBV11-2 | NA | CASSFDGNTEAFF
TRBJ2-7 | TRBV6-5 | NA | CASTPDRATRQYF
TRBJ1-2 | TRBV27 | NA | CASSQDPTTRQIWKYYGYTF
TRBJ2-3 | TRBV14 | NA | CASSQEQGDTQYF
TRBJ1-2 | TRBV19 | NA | CASSIVQGQYGYTF
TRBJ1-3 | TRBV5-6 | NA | CASSSTRLYSGNTIYF
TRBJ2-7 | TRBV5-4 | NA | CASSTRDRSYEQYF
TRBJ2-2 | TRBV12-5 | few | CASGPLAAKNTGELFF
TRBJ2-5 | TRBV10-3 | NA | CAISEFDREETQYF
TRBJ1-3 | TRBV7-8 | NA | CASSIPSNLGESGNTIYF
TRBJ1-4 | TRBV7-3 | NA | CASSQTGAEGEKLFF
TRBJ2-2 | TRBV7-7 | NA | CASSLRSGDFTGELFF
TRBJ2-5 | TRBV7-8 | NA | CASSTRDTQETQYF
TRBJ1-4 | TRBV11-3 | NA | CASRTGTGATNEKLFF
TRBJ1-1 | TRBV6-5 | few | CASSTGGLGNTEAFF
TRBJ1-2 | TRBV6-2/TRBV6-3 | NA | CASSYSYTAGGYTF
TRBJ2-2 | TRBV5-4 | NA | CASSSGTSGIGELFF
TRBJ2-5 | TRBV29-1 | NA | CSVGLGQGLGTQYF
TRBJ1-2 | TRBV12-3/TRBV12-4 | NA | CASSLGAHGYTF
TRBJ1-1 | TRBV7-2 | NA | CASNLAVPRGGEAFF
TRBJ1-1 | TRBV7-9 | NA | CASSPSRGSGPLTNTEAFF